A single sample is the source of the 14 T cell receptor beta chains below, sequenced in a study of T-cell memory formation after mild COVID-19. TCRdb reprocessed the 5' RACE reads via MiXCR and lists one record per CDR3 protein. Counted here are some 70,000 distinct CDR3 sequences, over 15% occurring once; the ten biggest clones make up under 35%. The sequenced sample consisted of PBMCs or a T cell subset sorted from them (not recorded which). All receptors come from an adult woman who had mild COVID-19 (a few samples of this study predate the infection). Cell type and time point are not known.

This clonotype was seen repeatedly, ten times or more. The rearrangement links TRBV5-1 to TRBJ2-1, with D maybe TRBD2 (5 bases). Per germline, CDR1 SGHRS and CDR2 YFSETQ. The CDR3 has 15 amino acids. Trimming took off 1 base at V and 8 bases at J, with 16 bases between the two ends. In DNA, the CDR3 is TGCGCCAGCAGCTTGACCGGGAAGGAGTACGATGAGCAGTTCTTC. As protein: CASSLTGKEYDEQFF.

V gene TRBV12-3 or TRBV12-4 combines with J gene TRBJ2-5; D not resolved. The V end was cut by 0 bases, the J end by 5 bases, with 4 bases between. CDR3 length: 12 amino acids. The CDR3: CASSLAFETQYF. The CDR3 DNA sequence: TGTGCCAGCAGTTTAGCGTTTGAGACCCAGTACTTC.

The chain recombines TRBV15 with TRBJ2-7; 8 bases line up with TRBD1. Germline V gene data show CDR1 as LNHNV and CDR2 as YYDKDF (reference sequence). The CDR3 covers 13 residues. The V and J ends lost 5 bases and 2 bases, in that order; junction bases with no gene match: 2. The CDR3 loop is CATSQGAAYEQYF. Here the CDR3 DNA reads TGTGCCACCAGCCAGGGGGCGGCCTACGAGCAGTACTTC.

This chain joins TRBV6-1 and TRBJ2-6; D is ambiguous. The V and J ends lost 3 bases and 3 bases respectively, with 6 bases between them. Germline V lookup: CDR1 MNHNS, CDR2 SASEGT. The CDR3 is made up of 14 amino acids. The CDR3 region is CASSDLSGANVLTF. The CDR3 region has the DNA TGTGCCAGCAGTGATCTAAGTGGGGCCAACGTCCTGACTTTC.

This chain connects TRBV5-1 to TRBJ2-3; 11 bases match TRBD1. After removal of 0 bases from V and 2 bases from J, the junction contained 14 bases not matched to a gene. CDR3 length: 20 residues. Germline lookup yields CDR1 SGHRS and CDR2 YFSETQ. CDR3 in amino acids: CASSLGDRGRTHLLTDTQYF. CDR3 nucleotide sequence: TGCGCCAGCAGCTTGGGGGACAGGGGGAGAACTCATCTCCTCACAGATACGCAGTATTTT.

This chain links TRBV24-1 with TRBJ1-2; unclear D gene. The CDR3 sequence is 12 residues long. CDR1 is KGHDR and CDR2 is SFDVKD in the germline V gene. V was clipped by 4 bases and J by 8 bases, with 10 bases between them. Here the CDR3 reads CATSEGLEGYTF. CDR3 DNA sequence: TGTGCCACCAGTGAAGGGCTAGAAGGCTACACCTTC.

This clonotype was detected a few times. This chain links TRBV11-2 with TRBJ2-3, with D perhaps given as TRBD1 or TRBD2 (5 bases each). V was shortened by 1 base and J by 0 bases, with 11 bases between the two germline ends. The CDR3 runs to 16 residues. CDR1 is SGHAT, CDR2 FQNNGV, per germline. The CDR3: CASSLVLGPSTDTQYF. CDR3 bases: TGTGCCAGCAGCTTAGTCCTGGGACCCAGCACAGATACGCAGTATTTT.

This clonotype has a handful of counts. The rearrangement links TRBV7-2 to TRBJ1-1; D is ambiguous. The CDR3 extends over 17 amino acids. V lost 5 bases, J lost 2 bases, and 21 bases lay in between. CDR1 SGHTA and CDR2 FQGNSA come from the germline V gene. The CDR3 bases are TGTGCCAGCAGCATTTCCCGCGACGGGAAATCAAACACTGAAGCTTTCTTT. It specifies CASSISRDGKSNTEAFF.

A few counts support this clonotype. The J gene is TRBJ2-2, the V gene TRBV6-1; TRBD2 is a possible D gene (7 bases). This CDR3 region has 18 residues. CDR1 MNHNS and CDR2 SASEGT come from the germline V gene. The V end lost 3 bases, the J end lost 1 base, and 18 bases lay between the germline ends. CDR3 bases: TGTGCCAGCAGTGAGGCCTTGGCGGGGGCCTTGAACACCGGGGAGCTGTTTTTT. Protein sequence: CASSEALAGALNTGELFF.

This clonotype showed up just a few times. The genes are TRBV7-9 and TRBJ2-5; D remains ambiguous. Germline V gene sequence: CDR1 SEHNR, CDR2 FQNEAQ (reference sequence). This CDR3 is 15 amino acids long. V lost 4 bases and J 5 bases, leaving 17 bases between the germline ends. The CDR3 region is CASSSVGFAGETQYF. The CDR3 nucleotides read TGTGCCAGCAGCTCCGTTGGGTTCGCTGGGGAGACCCAGTACTTC.

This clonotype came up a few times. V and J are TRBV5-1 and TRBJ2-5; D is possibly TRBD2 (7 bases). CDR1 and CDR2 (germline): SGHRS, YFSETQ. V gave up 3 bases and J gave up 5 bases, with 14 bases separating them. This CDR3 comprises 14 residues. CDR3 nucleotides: TGCGCCAGCAGCTCCTCGCGGGGGCTGGAGACCCAGTACTTC. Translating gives CASSSSRGLETQYF.

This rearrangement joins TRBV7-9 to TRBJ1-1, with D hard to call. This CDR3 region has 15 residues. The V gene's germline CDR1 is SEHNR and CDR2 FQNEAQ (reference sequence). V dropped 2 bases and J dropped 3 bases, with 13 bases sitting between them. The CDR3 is CASSLSIAWYTEAFF. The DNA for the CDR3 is TGTGCCAGCAGCTTAAGCATTGCGTGGTACACTGAAGCTTTCTTT. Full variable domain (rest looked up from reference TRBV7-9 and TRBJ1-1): DTGVSQNPRHKITKRGQNVTFRCDPISEHNRLYWYRQTLGQGPEFLTYFQNEAQLEKSRLLSDRFSAERPKGSFSTLEIQRTEQGDSAMYLCASSLSIAWYTEAFFGQGTRLTVV.

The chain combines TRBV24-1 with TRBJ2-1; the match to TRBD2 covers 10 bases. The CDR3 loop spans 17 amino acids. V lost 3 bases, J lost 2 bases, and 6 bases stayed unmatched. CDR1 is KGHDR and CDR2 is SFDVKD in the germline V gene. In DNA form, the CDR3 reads TGTGCCACCAGTGATGGCGGACTAGCGGAGACCTACAATGAGCAGTTCTTC. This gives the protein CATSDGGLAETYNEQFF.

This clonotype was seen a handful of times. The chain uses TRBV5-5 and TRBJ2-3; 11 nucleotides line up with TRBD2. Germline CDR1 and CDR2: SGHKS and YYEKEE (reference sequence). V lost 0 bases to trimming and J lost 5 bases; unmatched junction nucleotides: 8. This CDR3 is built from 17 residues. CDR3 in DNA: TGTGCCAGCAGCTTGGATGGGTCTAGCGGGAGGCTAGATACGCAGTATTTT. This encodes CASSLDGSSGRLDTQYF.